Listed below are T cell receptor beta chains from one sample, sequenced in a study of blood T cell repertoires in COVID-19. Data came from immunoSEQ multiplex PCR; TCRdb stores just in-frame clones and leaves some out. The sample lists hundreds of thousands of clones; around nine tenths were seen once. The sequenced material came from PBMCs or T cells enriched from blood (not recorded which). All receptors derive from a woman aged 30 to 39 who had recovered from COVID-19. The conserved cysteine and the conserved F or W are not part of the CDR3 here.

V gene	CDR3 protein
TRBV27	ASRSRDRGTPNYGYT
TRBV2	ASTQGGRNTEAF
TRBV19	ASSIPRGRHYGYT
TRBV7-9	ASSLRTGGKNTEAF
TRBV3-1/TRBV3-2	ASGLGPAGSSEAF
TRBV28	ASSPQGLDQPQH
TRBV7-2	ASSLAGTSGRATDTQY
TRBV7-2	ASSLVGGTSDNQPQH
TRBV19	ASSIDRTGTDYGYT
TRBV5-1	ASSSQGLRSYNEQF
TRBV14	ASSPREWGRVGDTQY
TRBV29-1	SVGGIWNSGDEQY
TRBV7-2	ASSWAGGGNQPQH
TRBV27	ASSLSFGDSYNEQF
TRBV5-1	ASTPPGGRFYEQY
TRBV7-9	ASSPEGTAANYGYT
TRBV5-4	ASSFNRRTDTQY